This T cell receptor beta chain was obtained from a study of T cell responses to AZD1222 COVID-19 vaccine. On the study more broadly: Doses given second, at about 4 or about 12 weeks, were pooled.

Germline V lookup: CDR1 LNHDA, CDR2 SQIVND (reference sequence). The CDR3 has 13 residues. Trimming removed 9 bases from V and 7 bases from J, with 13 bases in between. TCRdb's copy holds only in-frame clones and misses some; the assay was immunoSEQ multiplex PCR. Of 150,000 to 160,000 clones detected, roughly 90% appear once; the ten largest clones hold around 3.2%. This TCR was sampled from an adult in good health. Sequenced here: peripheral blood, sampled on day 0 of AZD1222 vaccination. The J gene is TRBJ1-6, the V gene TRBV19; D gene uncertain. CDR3 amino acids: CASRIPGNSPLHF. Here the CDR3 DNA reads TGTGCCAGCCGTATTCCCGGAAATTCACCCCTCCACTTT.